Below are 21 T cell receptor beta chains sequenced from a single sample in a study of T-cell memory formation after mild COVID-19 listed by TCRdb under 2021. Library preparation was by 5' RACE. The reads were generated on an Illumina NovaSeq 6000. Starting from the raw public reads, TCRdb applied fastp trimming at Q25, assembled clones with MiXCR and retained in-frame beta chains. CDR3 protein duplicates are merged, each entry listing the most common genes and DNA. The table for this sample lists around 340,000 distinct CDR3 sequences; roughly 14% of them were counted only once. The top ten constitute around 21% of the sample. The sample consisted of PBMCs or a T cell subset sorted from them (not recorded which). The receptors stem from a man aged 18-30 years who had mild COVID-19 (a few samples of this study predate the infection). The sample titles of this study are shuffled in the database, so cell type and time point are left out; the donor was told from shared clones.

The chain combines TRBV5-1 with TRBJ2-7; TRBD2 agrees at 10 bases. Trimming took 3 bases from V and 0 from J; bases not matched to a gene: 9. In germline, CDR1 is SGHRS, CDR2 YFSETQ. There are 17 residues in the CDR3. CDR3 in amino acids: CASSSSASGGPSYEQYF. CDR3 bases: TGCGCCAGCAGCTCATCCGCTAGCGGGGGACCCTCCTACGAGCAGTACTTC.

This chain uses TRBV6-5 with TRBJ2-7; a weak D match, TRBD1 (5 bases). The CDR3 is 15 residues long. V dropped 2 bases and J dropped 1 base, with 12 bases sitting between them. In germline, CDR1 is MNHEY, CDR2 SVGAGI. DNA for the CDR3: TGTGCCAGCAGTTACGACAGCAAATCGTCCTACGAGCAGTACTTC. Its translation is CASSYDSKSSYEQYF.

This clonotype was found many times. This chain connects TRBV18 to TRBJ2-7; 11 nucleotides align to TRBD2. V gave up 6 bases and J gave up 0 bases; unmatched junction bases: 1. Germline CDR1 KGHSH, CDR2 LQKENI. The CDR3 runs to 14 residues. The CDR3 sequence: CASSGTSGSYEQYF. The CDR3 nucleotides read TGTGCCAGCTCTGGGACTAGCGGCTCCTACGAGCAGTACTTC. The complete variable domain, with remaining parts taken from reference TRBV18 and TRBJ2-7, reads NAGVMQNPRHLVRRRGQEARLRCSPMKGHSHVYWYRQLPEEGLKFMVYLQKENIIDESGMPKERFSAEFPKEGPSILRIQQVVRGDSAAYFCASSGTSGSYEQYFGPGTRLTVT.

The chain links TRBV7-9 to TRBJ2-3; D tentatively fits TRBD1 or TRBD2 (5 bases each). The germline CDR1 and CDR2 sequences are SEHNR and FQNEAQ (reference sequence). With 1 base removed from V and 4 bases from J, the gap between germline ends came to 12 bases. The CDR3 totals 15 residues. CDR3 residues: CASSLGQGEADTQYF. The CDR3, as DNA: TGTGCCAGCAGCTTAGGGCAGGGAGAAGCAGATACGCAGTATTTT.

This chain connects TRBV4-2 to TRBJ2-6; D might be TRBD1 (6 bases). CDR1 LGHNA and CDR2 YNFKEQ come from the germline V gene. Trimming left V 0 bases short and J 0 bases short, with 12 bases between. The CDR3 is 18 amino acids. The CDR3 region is CASSQDGLGGSGANVLTF. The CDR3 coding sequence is TGTGCCAGCAGCCAAGATGGCTTAGGGGGCTCTGGGGCCAACGTCCTGACTTTC.

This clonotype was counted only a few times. DNA of the CDR3: TGCAGCGTTGAAGGGCTAGCGGGGGGGCCGGCCACCGGGGAGCTGTTTTTT. Its translation is CSVEGLAGGPATGELFF. J is TRBJ2-2 and V is TRBV29-1, with 12 bases that match TRBD2. This CDR3 contains 17 residues. Trimming at V came to 1 base and at J to 4 bases, leaving 7 bases not matched to a gene. CDR1 SQVTM and CDR2 ANQGSEA come from the germline V gene.

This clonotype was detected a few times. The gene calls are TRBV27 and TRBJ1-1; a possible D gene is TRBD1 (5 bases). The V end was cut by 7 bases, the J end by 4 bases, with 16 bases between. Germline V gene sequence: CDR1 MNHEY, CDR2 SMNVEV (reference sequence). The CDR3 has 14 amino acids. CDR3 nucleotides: TGTGCCAGCATCAAAAACCCTGGGGGCACTGAAGCTTTCTTT. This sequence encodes CASIKNPGGTEAFF.

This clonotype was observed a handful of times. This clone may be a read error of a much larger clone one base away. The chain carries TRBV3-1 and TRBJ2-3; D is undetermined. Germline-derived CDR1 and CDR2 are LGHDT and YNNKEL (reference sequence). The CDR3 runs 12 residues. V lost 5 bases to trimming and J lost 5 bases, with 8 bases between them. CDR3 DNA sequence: TGTGCCAGCAGCGGGCCGGGAGATACGCAGTATTTT. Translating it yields CASSGPGDTQYF.

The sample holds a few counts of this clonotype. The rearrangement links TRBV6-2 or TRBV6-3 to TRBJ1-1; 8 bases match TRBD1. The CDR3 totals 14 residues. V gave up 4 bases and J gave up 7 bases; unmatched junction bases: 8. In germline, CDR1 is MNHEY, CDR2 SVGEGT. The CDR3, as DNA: TGTGCCAGCAGTTTCTTGATGGGACAGGTTGAAGCTTTCTTT. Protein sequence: CASSFLMGQVEAFF.

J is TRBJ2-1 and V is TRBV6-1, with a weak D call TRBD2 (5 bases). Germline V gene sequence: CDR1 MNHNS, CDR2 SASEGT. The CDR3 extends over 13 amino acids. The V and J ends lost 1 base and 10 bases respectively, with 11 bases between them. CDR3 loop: CASSEGEGREQFF. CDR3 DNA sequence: TGTGCCAGCAGTGAAGGAGAGGGCCGGGAGCAGTTCTTC.

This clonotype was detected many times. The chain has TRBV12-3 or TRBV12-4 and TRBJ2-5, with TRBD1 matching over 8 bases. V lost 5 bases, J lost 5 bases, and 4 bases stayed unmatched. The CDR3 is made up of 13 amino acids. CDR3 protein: CASSPGQVETQYF. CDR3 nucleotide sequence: TGTGCCAGCAGTCCGGGACAGGTTGAGACCCAGTACTTC.

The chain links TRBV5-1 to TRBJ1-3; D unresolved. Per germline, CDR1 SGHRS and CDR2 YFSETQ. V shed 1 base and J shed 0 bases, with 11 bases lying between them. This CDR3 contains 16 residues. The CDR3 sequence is CASSLISGFSGNTIYF. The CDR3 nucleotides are TGCGCCAGCAGCTTGATTTCGGGGTTCTCTGGAAACACCATATATTTT.

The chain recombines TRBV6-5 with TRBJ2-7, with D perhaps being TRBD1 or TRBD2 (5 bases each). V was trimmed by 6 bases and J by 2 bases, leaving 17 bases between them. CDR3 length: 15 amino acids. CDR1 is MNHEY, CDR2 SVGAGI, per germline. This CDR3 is CASSRDPRYPYEQYV. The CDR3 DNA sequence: TGTGCCAGCAGCCGGGACCCTCGGTACCCCTACGAGCAGTACGTC.

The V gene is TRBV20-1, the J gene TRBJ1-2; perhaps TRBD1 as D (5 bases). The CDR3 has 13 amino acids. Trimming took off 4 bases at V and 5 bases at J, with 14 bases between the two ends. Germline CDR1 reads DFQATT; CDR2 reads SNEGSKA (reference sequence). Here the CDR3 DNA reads TGCAGTGCTATGCCGACAGCGAGATATGGCTACACCTTC. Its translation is CSAMPTARYGYTF.

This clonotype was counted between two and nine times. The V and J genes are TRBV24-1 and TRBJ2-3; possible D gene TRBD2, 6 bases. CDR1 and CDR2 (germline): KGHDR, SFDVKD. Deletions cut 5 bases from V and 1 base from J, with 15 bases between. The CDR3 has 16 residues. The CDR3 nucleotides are TGTGCCACCAGTGGTGTTTCTAGCGTCGGCACAGATACGCAGTATTTT. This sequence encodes CATSGVSSVGTDTQYF.

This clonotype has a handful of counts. The CDR3 nucleotides are TGTGCCATCAGTGCGCTACCCCTTCCTAGGGGCACAGATACGCAGTATTTT. This encodes CAISALPLPRGTDTQYF. The genes are TRBV10-3 and TRBJ2-3; the D is unclear. The CDR3 is 17 residues long. The germline V gene encodes CDR1 ENHRY and CDR2 SYGVKD. The germline V and J ends were trimmed by 4 bases and 1 base, with 18 bases remaining between them.

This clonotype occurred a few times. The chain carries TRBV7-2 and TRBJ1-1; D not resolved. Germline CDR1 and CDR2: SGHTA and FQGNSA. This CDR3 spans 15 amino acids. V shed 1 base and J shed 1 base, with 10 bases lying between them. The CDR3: CASSLVPSSNTEAFF. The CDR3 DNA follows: TGTGCCAGCAGCTTAGTCCCAAGCTCGAACACTGAAGCTTTCTTT.

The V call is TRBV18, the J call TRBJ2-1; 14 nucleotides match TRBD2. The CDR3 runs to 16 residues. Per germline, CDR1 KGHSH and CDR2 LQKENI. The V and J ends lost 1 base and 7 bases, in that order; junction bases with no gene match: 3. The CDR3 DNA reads TGTGCCAGCTCACCACGACTAGCGGGGGGGAAGAATGAGCAGTTCTTC. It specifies CASSPRLAGGKNEQFF.

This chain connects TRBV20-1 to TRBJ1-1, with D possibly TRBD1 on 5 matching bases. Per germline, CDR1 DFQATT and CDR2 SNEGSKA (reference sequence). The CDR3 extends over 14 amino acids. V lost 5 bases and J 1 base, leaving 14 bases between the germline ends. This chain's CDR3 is CSAGGGNSNTEAFF. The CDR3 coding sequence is TGCAGTGCTGGGGGAGGCAACTCGAACACTGAAGCTTTCTTT.

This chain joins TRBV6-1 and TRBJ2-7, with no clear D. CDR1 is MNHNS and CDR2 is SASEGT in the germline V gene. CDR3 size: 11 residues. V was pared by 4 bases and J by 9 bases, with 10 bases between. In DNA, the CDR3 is TGTGCCAGCAGTGCCTCCTTGGGGCAGTACGTC. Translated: CASSASLGQYV.

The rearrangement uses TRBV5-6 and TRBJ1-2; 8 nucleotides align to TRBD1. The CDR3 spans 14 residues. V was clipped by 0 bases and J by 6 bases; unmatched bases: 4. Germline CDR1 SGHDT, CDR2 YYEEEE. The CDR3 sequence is CASSLETGGNGYTF. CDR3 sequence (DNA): TGTGCCAGCAGCTTGGAAACAGGGGGGAATGGCTACACCTTC.